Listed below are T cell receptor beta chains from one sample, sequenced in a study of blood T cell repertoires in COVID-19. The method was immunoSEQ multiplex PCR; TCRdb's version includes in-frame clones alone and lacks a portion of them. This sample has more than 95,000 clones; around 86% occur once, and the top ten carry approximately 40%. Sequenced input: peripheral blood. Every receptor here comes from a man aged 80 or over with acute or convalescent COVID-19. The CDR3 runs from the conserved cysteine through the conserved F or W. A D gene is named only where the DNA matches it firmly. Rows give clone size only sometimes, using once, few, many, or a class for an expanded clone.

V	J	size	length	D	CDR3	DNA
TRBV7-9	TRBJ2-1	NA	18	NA	CASSFYQGQFPPYNEQFF	TGTGCCAGCAGCTTTTACCAGGGGCAATTCCCCCCTTACAATGAGCAGTTCTTC
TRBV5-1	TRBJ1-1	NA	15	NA	CASSPGAGGFTEAFF	TGCGCCAGCAGCCCCGGAGCCGGGGGTTTCACTGAAGCTTTCTTT
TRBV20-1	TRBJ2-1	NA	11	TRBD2	CSPHGGGEQFF	TGCAGTCCCCACGGGGGGGGTGAGCAGTTCTTC
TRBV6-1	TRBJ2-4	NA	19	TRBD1	CASSEVNLGGEGAKNIQYF	TGTGCCAGCAGTGAAGTGAACCTAGGGGGCGAAGGAGCCAAAAACATTCAGTACTTC
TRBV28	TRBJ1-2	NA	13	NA	CASSLGLLYGYTF	TGTGCCAGCAGTTTAGGGCTGCTGTATGGCTACACCTTC
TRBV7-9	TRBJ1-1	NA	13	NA	CASSSDGEREAFF	TGTGCCAGCAGCAGCGACGGGGAGCGTGAAGCTTTCTTT
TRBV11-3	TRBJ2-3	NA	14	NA	CASSLEGGVDTQYF	TGTGCCAGCAGCTTAGAAGGCGGGGTAGATACGCAGTATTTT
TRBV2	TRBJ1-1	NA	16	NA	CASSEAHQTVNTEAFF	TGTGCCAGCAGTGAAGCCCACCAGACAGTGAACACTGAAGCTTTCTTT
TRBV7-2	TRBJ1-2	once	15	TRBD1	CASSSIGQGGYGYTF	TGTGCCAGCAGCTCCATCGGACAGGGGGGCTATGGCTACACCTTC
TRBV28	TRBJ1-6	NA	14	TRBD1	CASSLGTGGSPLHF	TGTGCCAGCAGTTTAGGGACAGGGGGATCACCCCTCCACTTT
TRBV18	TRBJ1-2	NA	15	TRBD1	CASSPPGTGEYGYTF	TGTGCCAGCTCACCACCGGGGACAGGCGAATATGGCTACACCTTC
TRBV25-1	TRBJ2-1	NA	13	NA	CASSAESFNEQFF	TGTGCCAGCAGTGCCGAGAGTTTCAATGAGCAGTTCTTC
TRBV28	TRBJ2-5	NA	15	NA	CASSPRGESQETQYF	TGTGCCAGCAGCCCGCGAGGAGAGTCCCAAGAGACCCAGTACTTC
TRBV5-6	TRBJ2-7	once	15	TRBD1	CASSRWTGNYYEQYF	TGTGCCAGCAGCCGATGGACAGGTAACTACTACGAGCAGTACTTC
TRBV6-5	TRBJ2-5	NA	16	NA	CASSYSPGRTGETQYF	TGTGCCAGCAGTTACTCTCCAGGGAGGACGGGAGAGACCCAGTACTTC
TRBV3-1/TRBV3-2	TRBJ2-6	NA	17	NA	CASSPRLKPSGANVLTF	TGTGCCAGCAGCCCGAGGCTAAAACCCTCTGGGGCCAACGTCCTGACTTTC
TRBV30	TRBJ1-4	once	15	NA	CAWSALDSLVGKLFF	TGTGCCTGGAGTGCTTTGGACAGCCTCGTAGGAAAACTGTTTTTT